The rows below give T cell receptor beta chains drawn from one sample of a study of CD8+CD57+ T cells in acquired aplastic anemia. One entry per CDR3 protein results from TCRdb running MiXCR on the reads. The sample lists hundreds of thousands of distinct CDR3 sequences, under 80% occurring once. Source material: sorted CD4+, CD8+, or CD8+CD57+ T cells (not recorded which) from PBMCs. These receptors were obtained from a human donor in good health, serving as a control. Each CDR3 is given with its conserved first and last residue. Fields, in order: V gene, clone size, J gene, CDR3 protein. The size entry is marked missing in some rows and otherwise reads once, few, many or a size class.

TRBV6-4,NA,TRBJ2-7,CASTQGLAGEYYEQYF
TRBV7-2,many,TRBJ2-3,CASSFRRTYPQADTQYF
TRBV29-1,many,TRBJ1-2,CSVVVVGQGAGGYTF
TRBV9,many,TRBJ2-1,CASSVVTGTDYNEQFF
TRBV6-2/TRBV6-3,many,TRBJ2-2,CASSLAGGTGELFF
TRBV12-3/TRBV12-4,NA,TRBJ1-5,CASSPGQGDQPQHF
TRBV15,NA,TRBJ1-3,CATSRGDLSGNTIYF
TRBV12-3/TRBV12-4,NA,TRBJ1-2,CASSTEDRNRYGYTF
TRBV29-1,NA,TRBJ1-2,CSVVLPNYGYTF
TRBV2,NA,TRBJ2-7,CASSGTGGEPYF
TRBV5-1,once,TRBJ2-1,CASSLVKTGRGRFF
TRBV20-1,many,TRBJ2-1,CSAPGMAGAANEQFF
TRBV5-1,NA,TRBJ1-1,CAWSFDRTTEAFF
TRBV7-4,NA,TRBJ2-1,CASKDRGAGYAQFF
TRBV7-2,NA,TRBJ2-7,CASGTRVSGDEQYF
TRBV11-2,NA,TRBJ1-5,CASSYGGGNQPQHF
TRBV9,NA,TRBJ2-3,CASSGPRGLTDTQYF
TRBV19,many,TRBJ1-2,CASSRDRGGYGYTF
TRBV9,NA,TRBJ1-6,CASSVAGHVYEQFHF
TRBV24-1,NA,TRBJ1-2,CATSDSPGGYTF
TRBV7-2,NA,TRBJ1-5,CASSLSGQGSPQEF
TRBV20-1,NA,TRBJ2-5,CSARQSKGAEETQYF
TRBV9,NA,TRBJ2-7,CASSQEAGRYEQYF
TRBV7-3,NA,TRBJ1-2,CASSGYGDGYTF
TRBV27,many,TRBJ1-1,CASSSRSNTEAFF
TRBV20-1,NA,TRBJ2-3,CSARDLGTSGDSDTQYF
TRBV29-1,few,TRBJ2-3,CSVAGQGVDTQYF
TRBV7-8,NA,TRBJ1-1,CASSLGRQLNTEAFF
TRBV12-3/TRBV12-4,few,TRBJ2-1,CASRLEGEQFF
TRBV5-6,NA,TRBJ2-7,CASSTQGDRLEQYF
TRBV9,NA,TRBJ1-2,CASSAPGAANYGYTF
TRBV2,many,TRBJ2-7,CASSGGGGTAYEQYF
TRBV10-3,NA,TRBJ1-1,CAISDPPGNTEAFF
TRBV7-7,NA,TRBJ2-1,CAISSAVDGYNEQFF
TRBV19,NA,TRBJ1-6,CASSSGISGYTLYF
TRBV6-1,NA,TRBJ1-4,CASSESGKRTNEKLFF
TRBV3-1,few,TRBJ2-3,CASSQGRRSTDTQYF
TRBV15,many,TRBJ1-1,CATSRDITGLSFF
TRBV9,NA,TRBJ1-4,CASSASGANSPLLF
TRBV7-2,NA,TRBJ2-5,CASSSLPTEERQETQYF
TRBV7-9,NA,TRBJ1-5,CASSEARGPNQPQHF
TRBV20-1,many,TRBJ1-4,CSARDPGTGNEKLFF
TRBV7-9,NA,TRBJ1-6,CASSFGGAGSPLHF
TRBV20-1,many,TRBJ1-5,CSARDGIHQPQHF
TRBV7-2,NA,TRBJ1-2,CASSLAGGTDTGGYTF
TRBV5-5,NA,TRBJ1-2,CASSPLTVYGYTF
TRBV5-1,NA,TRBJ2-7,CASSKADGSDF
TRBV7-9,NA,TRBJ2-7,CASTIQAGESCEQYF
TRBV10-3,few,TRBJ1-2,CAIRAPGLFGYTF
TRBV5-1,NA,TRBJ1-1,CASRRGEADYFF
TRBV7-6,NA,TRBJ2-7,CASSLGGSAYQQYF
TRBV10-3,many,TRBJ2-1,CASSGTSPSNEQFF
TRBV11-2,NA,TRBJ2-5,CASSSRLAEEIQYF
TRBV2,NA,TRBJ1-6,CASSIQGRPIIHPPHF
TRBV7-8,NA,TRBJ1-3,CASSLLPIFKGNTIYF
TRBV5-4,NA,TRBJ1-1,CASSEISGWMNTEAFF
TRBV20-1,NA,TRBJ2-7,CSASGGTVTYEQYF
TRBV7-4,NA,TRBJ2-5,CASRATANQETQYF
TRBV5-1,NA,TRBJ1-6,CATSLTGHAAPLHF